This T cell receptor (beta chain) was identified during a study of blood T cells in healthy people across ages. Findings and limits, study-wide: Leaving the PBMCs unsorted stopped any conclusive comparison of naive versus antigen-experienced cells. Strong correlation was found linking TCR beta diversity to naive T cell percentage.

As concerns this clonotype: Its antigen remains unidentified.

The CDR3 extends over 15 amino acids. Germline values: CDR1 LGHDT, CDR2 YNNKEL (reference sequence). The trim removed 5 bases at V and 3 bases at J, leaving 7 bases unmatched. Next came a second PCR, run for roughly 6 to 11 cycles, which used a sample-barcoded 5' primer along with a J-beta primer mix. Any given sample supplied a minimum of 3 million CDR3-containing paired-end reads. TCRdb used MiXCR to reprocess the 5' RACE reads, holding one entry per CDR3 protein. Of about a million distinct CDR3 sequences listed, around 48% are singletons. Sequencing input: blood. The chain is built from TRBV3-1 and TRBJ2-7; 10 nucleotides align to TRBD1. The receptor's source is a man younger than 40 in good health. As DNA, the CDR3 is TGTGCCAGCAGCGGGAAGACAGGGGGCATCTACGAGCAGTACTTC. This gives the protein CASSGKTGGIYEQYF.